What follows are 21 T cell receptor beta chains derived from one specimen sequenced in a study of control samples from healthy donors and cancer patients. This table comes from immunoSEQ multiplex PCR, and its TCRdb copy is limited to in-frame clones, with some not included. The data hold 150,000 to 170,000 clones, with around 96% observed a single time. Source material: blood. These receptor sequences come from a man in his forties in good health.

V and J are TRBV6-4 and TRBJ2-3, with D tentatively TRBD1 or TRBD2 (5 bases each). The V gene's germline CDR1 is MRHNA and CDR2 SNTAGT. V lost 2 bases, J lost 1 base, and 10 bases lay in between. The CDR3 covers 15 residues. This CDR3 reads CASSDGGLGTDTQYF. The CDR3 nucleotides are TGTGCCAGCAGTGACGGGGGATTGGGCACAGATACGCAGTATTTT.

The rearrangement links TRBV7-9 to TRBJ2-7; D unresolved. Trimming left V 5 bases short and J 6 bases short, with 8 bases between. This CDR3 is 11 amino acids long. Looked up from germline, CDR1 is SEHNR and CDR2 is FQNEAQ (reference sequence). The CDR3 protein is CASSPAGEQYF. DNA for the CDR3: TGTGCCAGCAGCCCAGCAGGCGAGCAGTACTTC.

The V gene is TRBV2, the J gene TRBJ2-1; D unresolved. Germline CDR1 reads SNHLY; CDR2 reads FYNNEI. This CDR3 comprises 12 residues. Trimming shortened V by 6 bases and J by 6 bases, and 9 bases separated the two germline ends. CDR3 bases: TGTGCCAGCAGACAGATAAGCAATGAGCAGTTCTTC. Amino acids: CASRQISNEQFF.

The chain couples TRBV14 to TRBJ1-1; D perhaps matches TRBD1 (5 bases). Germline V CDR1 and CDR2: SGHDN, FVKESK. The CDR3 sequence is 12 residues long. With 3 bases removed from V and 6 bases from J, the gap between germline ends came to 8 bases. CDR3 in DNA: TGTGCCAGCAGCCACCGGACATCTGAAGCTTTCTTT. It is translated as CASSHRTSEAFF.

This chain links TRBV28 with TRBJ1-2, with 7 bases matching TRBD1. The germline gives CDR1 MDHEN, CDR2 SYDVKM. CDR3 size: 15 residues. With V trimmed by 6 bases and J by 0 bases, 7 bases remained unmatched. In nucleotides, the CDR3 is TGTGCCAGCAGATATATACAGGGGTCTAACTATGGCTACACCTTC. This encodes CASRYIQGSNYGYTF.

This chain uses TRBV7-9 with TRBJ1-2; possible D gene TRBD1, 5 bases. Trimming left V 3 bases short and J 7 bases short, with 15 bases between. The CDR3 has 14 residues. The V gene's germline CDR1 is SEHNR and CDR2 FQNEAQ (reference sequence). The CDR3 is CASSLETVVGGYTF. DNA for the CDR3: TGTGCCAGCAGCTTGGAGACAGTTGTAGGTGGCTACACCTTC.

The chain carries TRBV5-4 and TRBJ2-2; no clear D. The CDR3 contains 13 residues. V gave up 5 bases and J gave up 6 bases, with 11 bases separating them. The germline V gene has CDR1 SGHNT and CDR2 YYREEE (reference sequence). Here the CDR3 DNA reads TGTGCCAGCAGACCCCTAGGGTCCGGGGAGCTGTTTTTT. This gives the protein CASRPLGSGELFF.

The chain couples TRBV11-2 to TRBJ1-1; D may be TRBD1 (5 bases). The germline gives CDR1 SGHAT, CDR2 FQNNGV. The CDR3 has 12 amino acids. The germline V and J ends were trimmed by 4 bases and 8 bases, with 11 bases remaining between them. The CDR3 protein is CASSSLGEEAFF. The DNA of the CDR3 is TGTGCCAGCAGCTCTCTGGGGGAAGAAGCTTTCTTT. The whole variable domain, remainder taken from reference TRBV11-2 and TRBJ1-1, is EAGVAQSPRYKIIEKRQSVAFWCNPISGHATLYWYQQILGQGPKLLIQFQNNGVVDDSQLPKDRFSAERLKGVDSTLKIQPAKLEDSAVYLCASSSLGEEAFFGQGTRLTVV.

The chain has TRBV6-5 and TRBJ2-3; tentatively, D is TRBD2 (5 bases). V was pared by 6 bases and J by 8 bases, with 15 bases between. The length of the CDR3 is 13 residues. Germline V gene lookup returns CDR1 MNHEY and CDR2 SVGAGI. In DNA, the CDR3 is TGTGCCAGCAGACCTAACCTCGGAGGTACGCAGTATTTT. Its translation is CASRPNLGGTQYF.

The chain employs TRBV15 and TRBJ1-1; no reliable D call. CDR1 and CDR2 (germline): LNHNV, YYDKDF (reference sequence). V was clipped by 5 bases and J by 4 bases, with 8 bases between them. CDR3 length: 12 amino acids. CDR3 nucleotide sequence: TGTGCCACCAGCCACGGGCCCACTGAAGCTTTCTTT. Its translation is CATSHGPTEAFF.

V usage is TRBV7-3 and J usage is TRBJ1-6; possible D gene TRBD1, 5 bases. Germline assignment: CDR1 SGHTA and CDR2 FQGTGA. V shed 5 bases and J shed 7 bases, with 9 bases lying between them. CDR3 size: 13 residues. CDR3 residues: CASSRSGNSPLHF. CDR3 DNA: TGTGCCAGCAGCCGGTCAGGGAATTCACCCCTCCACTTT.

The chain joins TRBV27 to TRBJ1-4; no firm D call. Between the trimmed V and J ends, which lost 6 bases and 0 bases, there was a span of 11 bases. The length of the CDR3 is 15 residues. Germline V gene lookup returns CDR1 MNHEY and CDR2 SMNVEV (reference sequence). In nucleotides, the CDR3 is TGTGCCAGCAGCCTCCGGAGTTCAACTAATGAAAAACTGTTTTTT. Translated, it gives CASSLRSSTNEKLFF.

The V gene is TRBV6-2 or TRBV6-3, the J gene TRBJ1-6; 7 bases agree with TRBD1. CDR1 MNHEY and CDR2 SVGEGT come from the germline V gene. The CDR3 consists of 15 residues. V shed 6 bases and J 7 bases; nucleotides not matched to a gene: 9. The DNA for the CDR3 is TGTGCCAGCAGCCCTCAGGGGGAGTTGAATTCACCCCTCCACTTT. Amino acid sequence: CASSPQGELNSPLHF.

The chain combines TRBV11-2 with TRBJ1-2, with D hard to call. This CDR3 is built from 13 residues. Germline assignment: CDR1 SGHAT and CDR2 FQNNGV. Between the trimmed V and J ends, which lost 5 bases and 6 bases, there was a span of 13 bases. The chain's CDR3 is CASSPGWGNGYTF. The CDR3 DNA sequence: TGTGCCAGCAGCCCGGGGTGGGGAAATGGCTACACCTTC.

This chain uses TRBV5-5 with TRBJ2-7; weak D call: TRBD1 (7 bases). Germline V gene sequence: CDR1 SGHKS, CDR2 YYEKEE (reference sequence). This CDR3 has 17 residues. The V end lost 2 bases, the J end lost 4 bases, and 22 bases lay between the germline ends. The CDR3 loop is CASSFGGTVSLWYEQYF. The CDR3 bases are TGTGCCAGCAGCTTTGGGGGGACAGTATCTTTGTGGTACGAGCAGTACTTC.

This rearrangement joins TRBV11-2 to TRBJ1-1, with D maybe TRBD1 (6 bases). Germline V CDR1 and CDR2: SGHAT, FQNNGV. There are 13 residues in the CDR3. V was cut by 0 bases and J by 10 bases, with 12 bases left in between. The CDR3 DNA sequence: TGTGCCAGCAGCTTAGATCAGGGGCTTGGAGCTTTCTTT. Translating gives CASSLDQGLGAFF.

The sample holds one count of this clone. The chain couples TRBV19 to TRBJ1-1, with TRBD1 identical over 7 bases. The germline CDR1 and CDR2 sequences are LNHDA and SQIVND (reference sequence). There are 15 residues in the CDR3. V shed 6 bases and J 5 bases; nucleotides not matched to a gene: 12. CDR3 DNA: TGTGCCAGTAGAAGGAAAGGGGGCGTTGAGACTGAAGCTTTCTTT. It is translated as CASRRKGGVETEAFF.

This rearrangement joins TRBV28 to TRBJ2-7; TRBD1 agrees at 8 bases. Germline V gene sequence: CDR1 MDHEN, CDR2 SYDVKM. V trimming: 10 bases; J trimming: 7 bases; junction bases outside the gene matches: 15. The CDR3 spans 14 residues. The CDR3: CATRLPTGAGEQYF. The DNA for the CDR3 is TGTGCCACCAGACTGCCGACAGGGGCTGGGGAGCAGTACTTC. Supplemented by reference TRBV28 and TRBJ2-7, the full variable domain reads DVKVTQSSRYLVKRTGEKVFLECVQDMDHENMFWYRQDPGLGLRLIYFSYDVKMKEKGDIPEGYSVSREKKERFSLILESASTNQTSMYLCATRLPTGAGEQYFGPGTRLTVT.

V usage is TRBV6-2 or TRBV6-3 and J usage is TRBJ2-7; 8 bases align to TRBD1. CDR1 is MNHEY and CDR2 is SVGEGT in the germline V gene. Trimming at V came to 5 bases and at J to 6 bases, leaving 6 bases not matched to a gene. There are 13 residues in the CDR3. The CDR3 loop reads CASSRDRGREQYF. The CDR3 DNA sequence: TGTGCCAGCAGTCGTGACAGGGGACGCGAGCAGTACTTC.

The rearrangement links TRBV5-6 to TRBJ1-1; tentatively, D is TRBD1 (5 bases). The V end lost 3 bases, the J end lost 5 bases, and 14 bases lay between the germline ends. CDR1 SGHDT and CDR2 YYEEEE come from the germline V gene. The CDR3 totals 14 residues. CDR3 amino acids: CASSYPQGTTEAFF. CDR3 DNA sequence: TGTGCCAGCAGCTACCCCCAGGGTACGACTGAAGCTTTCTTT.

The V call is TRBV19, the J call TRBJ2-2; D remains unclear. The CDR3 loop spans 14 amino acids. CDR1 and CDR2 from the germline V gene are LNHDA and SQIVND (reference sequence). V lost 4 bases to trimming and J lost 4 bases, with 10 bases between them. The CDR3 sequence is CASSTLTVTGELFF. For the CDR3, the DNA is TGTGCCAGTAGTACCCTCACCGTCACCGGGGAGCTGTTTTTT.